This T cell receptor beta chain came from a study of shared T cell receptors in the human thymus. Some clones are missing from TCRdb's copy, which holds only in-frame ones; the method was immunoSEQ multiplex PCR. The sample has 500,000 to 550,000 clones; around 78% are singletons. CDR3 length: 16 amino acids. Germline V CDR1 and CDR2: LNHNV, YYDKDF (reference sequence). V shed 0 bases and J shed 3 bases, with 15 bases lying between them. Separately, the same data were catalogued under a study of human thymus T cells. As that report states: Donation came from healthy Finnish infants having corrective surgery for congenital heart defects. Obtained as resections during corrective heart surgery, the thymus tissue was then studied. What appeared biased in thymic and blood repertoires was the usage of V and J genes. As related research reported, thymic repertoires overlapped highly among unrelated individuals.

The sample comprised thymocytes. This TCR derives from a boy under two years old with a congenital heart defect. The rearrangement joins TRBV15 to TRBJ2-7, with TRBD1 as a possible D gene (6 bases). CDR3 loop: CATSRDPDRTRYEQYF. The CDR3 nucleotides are TGTGCCACCAGCAGAGATCCCGACAGGACCCGCTACGAGCAGTACTTC.